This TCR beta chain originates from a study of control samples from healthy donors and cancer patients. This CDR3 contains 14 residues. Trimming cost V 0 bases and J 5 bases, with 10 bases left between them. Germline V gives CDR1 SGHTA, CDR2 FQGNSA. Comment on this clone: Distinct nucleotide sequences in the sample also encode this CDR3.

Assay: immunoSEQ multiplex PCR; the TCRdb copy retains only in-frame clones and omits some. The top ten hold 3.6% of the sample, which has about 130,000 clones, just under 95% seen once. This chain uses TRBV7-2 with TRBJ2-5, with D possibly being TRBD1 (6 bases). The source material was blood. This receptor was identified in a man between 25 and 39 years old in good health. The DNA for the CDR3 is TGTGCCAGCAGCTTAGCGGGGGCCGGGGAGACCCAGTACTTC. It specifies CASSLAGAGETQYF.